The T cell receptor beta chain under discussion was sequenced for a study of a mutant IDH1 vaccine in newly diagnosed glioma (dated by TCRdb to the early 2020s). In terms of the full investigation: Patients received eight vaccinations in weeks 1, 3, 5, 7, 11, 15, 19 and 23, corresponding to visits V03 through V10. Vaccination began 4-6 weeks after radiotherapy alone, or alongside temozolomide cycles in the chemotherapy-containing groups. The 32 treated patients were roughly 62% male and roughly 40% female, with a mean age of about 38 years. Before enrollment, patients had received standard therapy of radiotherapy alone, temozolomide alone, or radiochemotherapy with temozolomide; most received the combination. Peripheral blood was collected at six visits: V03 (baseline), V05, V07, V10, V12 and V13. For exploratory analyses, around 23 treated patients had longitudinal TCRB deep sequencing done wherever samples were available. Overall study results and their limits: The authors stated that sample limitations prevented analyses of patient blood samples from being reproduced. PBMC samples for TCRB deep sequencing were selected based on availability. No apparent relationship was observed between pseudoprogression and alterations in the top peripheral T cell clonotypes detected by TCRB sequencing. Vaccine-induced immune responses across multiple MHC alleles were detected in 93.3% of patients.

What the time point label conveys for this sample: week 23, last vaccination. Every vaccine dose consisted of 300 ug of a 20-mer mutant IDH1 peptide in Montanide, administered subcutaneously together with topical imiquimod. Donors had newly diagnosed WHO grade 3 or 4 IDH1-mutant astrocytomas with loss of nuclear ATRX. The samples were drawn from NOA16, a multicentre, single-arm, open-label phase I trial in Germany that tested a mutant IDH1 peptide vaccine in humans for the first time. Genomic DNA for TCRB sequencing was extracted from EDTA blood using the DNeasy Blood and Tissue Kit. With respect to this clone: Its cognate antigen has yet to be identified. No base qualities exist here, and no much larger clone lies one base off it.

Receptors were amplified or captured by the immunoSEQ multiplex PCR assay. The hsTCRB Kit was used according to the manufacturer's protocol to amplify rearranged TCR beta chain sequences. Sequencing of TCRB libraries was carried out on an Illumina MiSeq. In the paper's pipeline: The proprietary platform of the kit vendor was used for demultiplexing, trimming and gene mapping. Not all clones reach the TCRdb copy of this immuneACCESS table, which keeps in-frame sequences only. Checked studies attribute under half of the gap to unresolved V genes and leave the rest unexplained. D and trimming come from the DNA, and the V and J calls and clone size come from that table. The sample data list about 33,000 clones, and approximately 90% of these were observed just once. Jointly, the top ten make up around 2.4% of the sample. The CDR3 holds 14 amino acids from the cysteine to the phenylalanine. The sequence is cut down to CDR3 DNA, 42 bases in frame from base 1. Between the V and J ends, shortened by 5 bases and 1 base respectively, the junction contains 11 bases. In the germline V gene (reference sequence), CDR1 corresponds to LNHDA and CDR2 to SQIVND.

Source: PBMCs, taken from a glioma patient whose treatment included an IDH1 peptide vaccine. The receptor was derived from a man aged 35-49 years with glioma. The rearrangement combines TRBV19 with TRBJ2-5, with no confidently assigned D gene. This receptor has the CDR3 CASSSQAGQETQYF. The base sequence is TGTGCCAGTAGTTCCCAGGCAGGCCAAGAGACCCAGTACTTC.